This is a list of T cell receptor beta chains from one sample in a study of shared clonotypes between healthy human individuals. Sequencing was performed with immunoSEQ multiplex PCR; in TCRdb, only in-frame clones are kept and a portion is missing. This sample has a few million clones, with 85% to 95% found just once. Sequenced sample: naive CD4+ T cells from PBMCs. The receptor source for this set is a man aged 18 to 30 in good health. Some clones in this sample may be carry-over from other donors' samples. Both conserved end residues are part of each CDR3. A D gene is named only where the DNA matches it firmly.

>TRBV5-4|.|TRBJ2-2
CASSLSPAGELFF
TGTGCCAGCAGCTTGTCCCCCGCCGGGGAGCTGTTTTTT
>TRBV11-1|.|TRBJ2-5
CASSLGGVQETQYF
TGTGCCAGCAGCTTAGGCGGGGTTCAAGAGACCCAGTACTTC
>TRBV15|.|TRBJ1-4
CATSEVAGLREKLFF
TGTGCCACCAGCGAAGTAGCAGGGCTAAGGGAAAAACTGTTTTTT
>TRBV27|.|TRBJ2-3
CASSLNRNTDTQYF
TGTGCCAGCAGTTTAAACAGGAACACAGATACGCAGTATTTT
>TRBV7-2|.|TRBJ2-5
CASSPRRIQETQYF
TGTGCCAGCAGCCCCCGACGGATCCAAGAGACCCAGTACTTC
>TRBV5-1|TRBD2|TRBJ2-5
CASGGTSGQETQYF
TGCGCCTCTGGCGGGACTAGCGGCCAAGAGACCCAGTACTTC
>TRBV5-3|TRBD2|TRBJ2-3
CARSFSAGGADTQYF
TGTGCCAGAAGCTTCTCTGCGGGAGGTGCAGATACGCAGTATTTT
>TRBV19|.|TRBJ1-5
CASSIGRVKNQPQHF
TGTGCCAGTAGTATCGGGCGGGTAAAAAATCAGCCCCAGCATTTT
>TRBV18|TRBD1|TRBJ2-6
CASSPTGTGNSGANVLTF
TGTGCCAGCTCACCAACCGGGACAGGGAATTCTGGGGCCAACGTCCTGACTTTC
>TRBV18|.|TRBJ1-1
CASSGSRTGSTEAFF
TGTGCCAGCTCAGGAAGTCGGACGGGGAGCACTGAAGCTTTCTTT
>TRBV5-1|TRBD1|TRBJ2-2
CASSLFITGGTGELFF
TGCGCCAGCAGCTTGTTTATTACAGGGGGCACCGGGGAGCTGTTTTTT
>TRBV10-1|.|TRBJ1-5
CASSRHGVQGNQPQHF
TGCGCCAGCAGTCGGCACGGGGTGCAGGGGAATCAGCCCCAGCATTTT
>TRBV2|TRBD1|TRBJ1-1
CASGTGLTYTEAFF
TGTGCCAGCGGGACAGGTCTCACCTACACTGAAGCTTTCTTT
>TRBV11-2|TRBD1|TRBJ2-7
CASSSWTGSSYEQYF
TGTGCCAGCAGCTCATGGACAGGGAGCTCCTACGAGCAGTACTTC
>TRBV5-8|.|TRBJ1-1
CASLRYRNTEAFF
TGTGCCAGCTTGCGATATAGGAACACTGAAGCTTTCTTT
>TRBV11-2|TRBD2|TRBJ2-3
CASSLDLGTSGRNTDTQYF
TGTGCCAGCAGCTTAGACCTAGGGACTAGCGGGAGAAACACAGATACGCAGTATTTT
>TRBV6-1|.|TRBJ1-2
CASTLGGASYGYTF
TGTGCCAGCACTCTGGGGGGAGCTAGCTATGGCTACACCTTC
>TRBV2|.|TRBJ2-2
CASSGVKGSPTGELFF
TGTGCCAGCAGTGGGGTTAAGGGGTCCCCCACCGGGGAGCTGTTTTTT
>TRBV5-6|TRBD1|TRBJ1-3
CASSPGTGRGNTIYF
TGTGCCAGCAGCCCGGGGACAGGGCGAGGAAACACCATATATTTT
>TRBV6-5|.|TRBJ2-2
CATARQSNTGELFF
TGTGCCACCGCGAGGCAGTCCAACACCGGGGAGCTGTTTTTT
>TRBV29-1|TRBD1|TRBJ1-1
CSVGRQGAAAFF
TGCAGCGTTGGAAGACAGGGGGCGGCAGCTTTCTTT
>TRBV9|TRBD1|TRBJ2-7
CASSPGQGGEQYF
TGTGCCAGCAGTCCCGGACAGGGCGGCGAGCAGTACTTC
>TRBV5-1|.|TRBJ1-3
CASSLAGTTFGNTIYF
TGCGCCAGCAGCTTGGCCGGGACAACCTTTGGAAACACCATATATTTT
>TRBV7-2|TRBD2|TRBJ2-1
CASSLGLAGGPDEQFF
TGTGCCAGCAGCTTAGGGCTAGCGGGAGGGCCCGATGAGCAGTTCTTC
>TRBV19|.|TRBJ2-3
CASTFSGSDTQYF
TGTGCCAGTACCTTCTCAGGATCAGATACGCAGTATTTT
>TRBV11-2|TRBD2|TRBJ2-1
CASSFGLAGSNEQFF
TGTGCCAGCAGCTTCGGACTAGCGGGAAGCAATGAGCAGTTCTTC
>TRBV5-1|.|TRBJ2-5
CASSLADPGMETQYF
TGCGCCAGCAGCTTGGCAGACCCCGGGATGGAGACCCAGTACTTC
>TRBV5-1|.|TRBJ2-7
CASSLALFPYEQYF
TGCGCCAGCAGCTTGGCCTTGTTTCCCTACGAGCAGTACTTC
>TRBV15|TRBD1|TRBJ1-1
CATSGQTGRNTEAFF
TGTGCCACCAGCGGACAGACAGGGAGGAACACTGAAGCTTTCTTT